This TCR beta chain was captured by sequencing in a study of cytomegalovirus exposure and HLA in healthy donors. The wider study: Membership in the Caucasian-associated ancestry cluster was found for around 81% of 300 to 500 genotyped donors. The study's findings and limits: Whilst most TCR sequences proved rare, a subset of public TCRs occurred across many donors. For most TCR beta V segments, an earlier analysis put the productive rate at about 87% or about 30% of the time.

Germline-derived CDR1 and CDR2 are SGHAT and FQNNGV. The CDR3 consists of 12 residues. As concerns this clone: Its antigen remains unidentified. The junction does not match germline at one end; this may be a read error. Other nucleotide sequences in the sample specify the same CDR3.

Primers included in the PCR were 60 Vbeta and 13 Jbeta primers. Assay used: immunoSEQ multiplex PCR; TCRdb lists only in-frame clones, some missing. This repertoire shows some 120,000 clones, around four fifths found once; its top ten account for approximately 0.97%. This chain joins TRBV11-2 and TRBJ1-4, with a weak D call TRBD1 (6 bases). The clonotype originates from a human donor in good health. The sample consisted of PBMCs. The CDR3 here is CASRAGDEKLFF. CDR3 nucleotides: TGCGCCAGCAGGGCAGGGGACGAAAAACTGTTTTTT.